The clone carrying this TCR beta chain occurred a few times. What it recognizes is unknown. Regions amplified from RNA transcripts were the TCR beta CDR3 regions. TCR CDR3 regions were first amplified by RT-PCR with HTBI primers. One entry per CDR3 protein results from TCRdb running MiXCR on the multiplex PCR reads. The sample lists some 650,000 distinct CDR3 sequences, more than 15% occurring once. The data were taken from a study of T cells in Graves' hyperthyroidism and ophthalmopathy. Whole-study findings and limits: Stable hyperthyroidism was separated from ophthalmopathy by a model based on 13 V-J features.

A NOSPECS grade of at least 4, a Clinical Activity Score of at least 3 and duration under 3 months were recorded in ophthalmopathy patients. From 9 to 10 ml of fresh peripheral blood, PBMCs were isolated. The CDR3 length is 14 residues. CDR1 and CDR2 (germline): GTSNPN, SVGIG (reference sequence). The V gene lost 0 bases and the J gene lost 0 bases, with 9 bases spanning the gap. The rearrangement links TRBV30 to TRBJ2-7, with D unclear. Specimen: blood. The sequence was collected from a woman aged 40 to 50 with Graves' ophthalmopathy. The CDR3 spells CAWSVQRSSYEQYF. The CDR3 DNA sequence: TGTGCCTGGAGTGTACAGAGGAGCTCCTACGAGCAGTACTTC.